These 10 T cell receptor beta chains came from one sample sequenced in a study of blood T cell repertoires in COVID-19. Data came from immunoSEQ multiplex PCR; TCRdb stores just in-frame clones and leaves some out. Of roughly 200,000 clones in the sample, 65% to 90% are singletons; the top ten hold about 4.6%. Sequencing input: PBMCs or T cells enriched from blood (not recorded which). The receptors stem from a woman younger than 45 who had been exposed to COVID-19.

This clone was counted a single time. The chain combines TRBV7-9 with TRBJ1-4, with a tentative D call TRBD1 (6 bases). The CDR3 totals 13 residues. Trimming left V 5 bases short and J 14 bases short, with 18 bases between. The V gene's germline CDR1 is SEHNR and CDR2 FQNEAQ (reference sequence). The CDR3 here is CASSLGQLGELFF. DNA of the CDR3: TGTGCCAGCAGCCTCGGACAGTTGGGAGAGCTGTTTTTT.

This clone was recorded only once. The rearrangement joins TRBV14 to TRBJ1-2; TRBD1 matches 7 bases. V was pared by 4 bases and J by 8 bases, with 10 bases of the junction left unmatched. CDR3 size: 14 residues. Germline CDR1 and CDR2: SGHDN and FVKESK. The CDR3: CASSPDRVNRGYTF. As DNA, the CDR3 is TGTGCCAGCAGCCCCGACAGGGTAAACAGGGGCTACACCTTC. The whole variable domain, remainder taken from reference TRBV14 and TRBJ1-2, is EAGVTQFPSHSVIEKGQTVTLRCDPISGHDNLYWYRRVMGKEIKFLLHFVKESKQDESGMPNNRFLAERTGGTYSTLKVQPAELEDSGVYFCASSPDRVNRGYTFGSGTRLTVV.

This chain joins TRBV5-1 and TRBJ1-6; D perhaps matches TRBD1 (5 bases). Trimming took 1 base from V and 9 from J, leaving 11 bases between them. The CDR3 spans 14 residues. Germline CDR1 and CDR2: SGHRS and YFSETQ. The CDR3 sequence is CASSLSGSGSPLHF. The CDR3, as DNA: TGCGCCAGCAGCTTGTCAGGGTCCGGTTCACCCCTCCACTTT.

The chain is built from TRBV5-6 and TRBJ1-6, with D uncertain. The CDR3 has 13 amino acids. V gave up 4 bases and J gave up 4 bases, with 6 bases separating them. Germline V lookup: CDR1 SGHDT, CDR2 YYEEEE. This chain's CDR3 is CASSPTYNSPLHF. CDR3 DNA: TGTGCCAGCAGCCCAACATATAATTCACCCCTCCACTTT.

The rearrangement uses TRBV19 and TRBJ2-1; 10 bases line up with TRBD1. The CDR3 has 14 amino acids. V lost 3 bases, J lost 8 bases, and 4 bases stayed unmatched. Germline V gene lookup returns CDR1 LNHDA and CDR2 SQIVND (reference sequence). The CDR3 sequence: CASSIRGQGHEQFF. The CDR3 bases are TGTGCCAGTAGTATTCGGGGACAGGGGCATGAGCAGTTCTTC.

The chain is built from TRBV3-1 (or the pseudogene TRBV3-2) and TRBJ2-4, with 7 positions matching TRBD2. From germline, CDR1 is LGHDT and CDR2 YNNKEL (reference sequence). The V segment lost 2 bases and the J segment 10 bases; nucleotides outside the gene matches: 11. This CDR3 spans 15 amino acids. The CDR3 nucleotides read TGTGCCAGCAGCCAAATGATCGGGGGGATGGATATTCAGTACTTC. It yields the protein CASSQMIGGMDIQYF.

This clone was observed a few times. This chain joins TRBV11-3 and TRBJ1-3, with TRBD1 matching 9 bases. Per germline, CDR1 SGHNT and CDR2 YENEEA. The CDR3 extends over 18 amino acids. V shed 7 bases, J shed 0 bases, and the junction held 13 bases outside the gene matches. CDR3 sequence reads: CASILGRDRDLSGNTIYF. Written as DNA, the CDR3 is TGTGCCAGCATCCTCGGGCGGGACAGGGACCTCTCTGGAAACACCATATATTTT. The variable domain in full, with the rest retrieved from reference TRBV11-3 and TRBJ1-3, is EAGVVQSPRYKIIEKKQPVAFWCNPISGHNTLYWYLQNLGQGPELLIRYENEEAVDDSQLPKDRFSAERLKGVDSTLKIQPAELGDSAVYLCASILGRDRDLSGNTIYFGEGSWLTVV.

This sequence joins TRBV18 and TRBJ1-1, with TRBD1 as a possible D gene (5 bases). Trimming shortened V by 4 bases and J by 7 bases, and 16 bases separated the two germline ends. Germline CDR1 reads KGHSH; CDR2 reads LQKENI. The CDR3 sequence is 14 residues long. The CDR3 region is CASSLGGATREAFF. In DNA form, the CDR3 reads TGTGCCAGCTCACTAGGTGGGGCTACCCGTGAAGCTTTCTTT.

This chain connects TRBV4-1 to TRBJ2-1; 15 bases map to TRBD2. V gave up 4 bases and J gave up 0 bases; unmatched junction bases: 4. Per germline, CDR1 MGHRA and CDR2 YSYEKL. The CDR3 covers 18 residues. The CDR3 sequence: CASSLGLAGGPSYNEQFF. The CDR3 bases are TGCGCCAGCAGCCTGGGACTAGCGGGGGGACCCTCCTACAATGAGCAGTTCTTC.

The chain is built from TRBV6-5 and TRBJ1-1; D might be TRBD1 (5 bases). This CDR3 is 14 amino acids long. Germline CDR1 is MNHEY and CDR2 is SVGAGI. Trimming shortened V by 6 bases and J by 0 bases, and 11 bases separated the two germline ends. The CDR3: CASSPLGLNTEAFF. In DNA form, the CDR3 reads TGTGCCAGCAGCCCCTTGGGGCTGAACACTGAAGCTTTCTTT.